This TCR beta chain was profiled in a study of high-grade serous ovarian cancer treatment subgroups. Study summary: Each sample yielded on average around 7,300 unique TCR beta rearrangements from approximately 13,000 reads.

Tumor samples were obtained before definitive surgery or chemotherapy. This table comes from immunoSEQ multiplex PCR, and its TCRdb copy is limited to in-frame clones, with some not included. The data show 4,900 or so clones, approximately 70% seen once. In regard to this clone: Its antigen is unidentified.

Looked up from germline, CDR1 is LNHDA and CDR2 is SQIVND (reference sequence). The CDR3 contains 16 residues. Trimming pared 3 bases from V and 2 bases from J, leaving 14 bases between. General observations from the study: Repertoire similarity ranged roughly 0.1 to 0.79 between tumors of one patient. Bulk tumor TCR sequencing gave no spatial information.

Material: tumor tissue. This receptor was identified in a human donor with high-grade serous ovarian cancer. The chain recombines TRBV19 with TRBJ1-5; D is undetermined. The DNA of the CDR3 is TGTGCCAGTAGTATTGGGCGGTATAAGGGCAATCAGCCCCAGCATTTT. Translation gives CASSIGRYKGNQPQHF.